Shown below are 22 T cell receptor beta chains from a single sample sequenced in a study of shared clonotypes between healthy human individuals. TCRdb's copy holds only in-frame clones and misses some; the assay was immunoSEQ multiplex PCR. The table lists 2,500,000 or so clones, 80% to 95% of them singletons. The material sequenced was naive CD4+ T cells from PBMCs. Subset specified: CD45RA+ positively selected. The origin of the receptors is a young man in good health. Some clones in this sample may be carry-over from other donors' samples.

This rearrangement joins TRBV9 to TRBJ2-5, with D possibly being TRBD2 (6 bases). The V gene's germline CDR1 is SGDLS and CDR2 YYNGEE. The CDR3 runs 15 residues. Trimming removed 4 bases at V and 9 bases at J, with 22 bases between. The CDR3 nucleotides are TGTGCCAGCAGCACCCGGCATAGCGGCCCCGGGGCCCAGTACTTC. This codes for CASSTRHSGPGAQYF. Drawing the rest from reference TRBV9 and TRBJ2-5, the complete variable domain is DSGVTQTPKHLITATGQRVTLRCSPRSGDLSVYWYQQSLDQGLQFLIQYYNGEERAKGNILERFSAQQFPDLHSELNLSSLELGDSALYFCASSTRHSGPGAQYFGPGTRLLVL.

The V call is TRBV5-1, the J call TRBJ2-1, with TRBD2 matching 14 bases. The CDR3 extends over 17 amino acids. The germline CDR1 and CDR2 sequences are SGHRS and YFSETQ. V was pared by 4 bases and J by 6 bases, with 9 bases of the junction left unmatched. This CDR3 reads CASSQGTSGRGGNEQFF. The CDR3 DNA follows: TGCGCCAGCAGCCAAGGGACTAGCGGGAGAGGAGGCAATGAGCAGTTCTTC.

The chain combines TRBV18 with TRBJ1-1; 7 bases map to TRBD1. Germline CDR1 KGHSH, CDR2 LQKENI. V shed 5 bases, J shed 11 bases, and the junction held 11 bases outside the gene matches. CDR3 size: 13 residues. CDR3 DNA sequence: TGTGCCAGCTCATTTGGTGGAGGGGGCTCGGCTTTCTTT. It translates to CASSFGGGGSAFF. The variable domain in full, completed from reference TRBV18 and TRBJ1-1, reads NAGVMQNPRHLVRRRGQEARLRCSPMKGHSHVYWYRQLPEEGLKFMVYLQKENIIDESGMPKERFSAEFPKEGPSILRIQQVVRGDSAAYFCASSFGGGGSAFFGQGTRLTVV.

This sequence joins TRBV5-1 and TRBJ1-4, with TRBD1 matching 8 bases. Germline assignment: CDR1 SGHRS and CDR2 YFSETQ. This CDR3 comprises 15 residues. The V and J ends lost 1 base and 8 bases, in that order; junction bases with no gene match: 7. The CDR3 region is CASSLLGTGYEKLFF. DNA of the CDR3: TGCGCCAGCAGCTTGCTTGGGACAGGCTACGAAAAACTGTTTTTT.

The CDR3 loop is CASSLKPTLAAYEQYF. In DNA, the CDR3 is TGTGCCAGCAGCCTCAAACCCACCCTAGCGGCCTACGAGCAGTACTTC. The chain joins TRBV9 to TRBJ2-7; 7 bases line up with TRBD2. Germline V gene data show CDR1 as SGDLS and CDR2 as YYNGEE. With 4 bases clipped from V and 2 bases from J, the junction kept 12 bases outside the gene matches. The CDR3 length is 16 residues.

V is TRBV23-1 and J is TRBJ1-4; TRBD1 is a possible D gene (5 bases). TRBV23-1 is an ORF, and what it does is uncertain. The CDR3 loop spans 16 amino acids. Trimming shortened V by 2 bases and J by 5 bases, and 15 bases separated the two germline ends. CDR3 sequence: CASSQDSRGPNEKLFF. CDR3 sequence (DNA): TGCGCCAGCAGTCAAGACTCCCGGGGCCCAAATGAAAAACTGTTTTTT.

The chain combines TRBV30 with TRBJ2-1; TRBD1 aligns across 8 bases. The CDR3 is 14 amino acids. J gave up 8 bases and V 3 bases, and 9 bases lay outside the gene matches. CDR1 and CDR2 from the germline V gene are GTSNPN and SVGIG (reference sequence). CDR3: CAWSRTGLGDEQFF. The CDR3 nucleotides read TGTGCCTGGAGCCGGACAGGGCTAGGCGATGAGCAGTTCTTC.

Here the CDR3 DNA reads TGTGCCAGCAGCCAGAGAGCAAACGTGGAGACCCAGTACTTC. Translating it yields CASSQRANVETQYF. The chain couples TRBV7-9 to TRBJ2-5, with D unresolved. Trimming pared 5 bases from V and 5 bases from J, leaving 15 bases between. CDR3 length equals 14 residues. Germline CDR1 and CDR2: SEHNR and FQNEAQ (reference sequence).

Note on this clone: This sample includes further DNA sequences coding for the same CDR3. The chain couples TRBV28 to TRBJ1-2, with a possible D match to TRBD1 (5 bases). CDR1 and CDR2 from the germline V gene are MDHEN and SYDVKM. V was clipped by 3 bases and J by 5 bases, with 10 bases between them. CDR3 length equals 13 residues. The CDR3 is CASSLGRNYGYTF. CDR3 nucleotides: TGTGCCAGCAGTTTGGGGCGGAATTATGGCTACACCTTC.

This chain links TRBV19 with TRBJ2-3, with TRBD2 matching over 14 bases. Germline-derived CDR1 and CDR2 are LNHDA and SQIVND (reference sequence). After removal of 3 bases from V and 4 bases from J, the junction contained 9 bases not matched to a gene. The CDR3 loop spans 18 amino acids. CDR3 sequence: CASSIPGLAGAGADTQYF. For the CDR3, the DNA is TGTGCCAGTAGTATCCCGGGACTAGCGGGAGCAGGCGCAGATACGCAGTATTTT.

The J gene is TRBJ2-2, the V gene TRBV14; possibly TRBD2 for D (6 bases). V lost 0 bases to trimming and J lost 3 bases, with 17 bases between them. Germline CDR1 reads SGHDN; CDR2 reads FVKESK. The CDR3 runs to 18 residues. CDR3 nucleotides: TGTGCCAGCAGCCAAGATGAAGGGAGGTGGGTCGACACCGGGGAGCTGTTTTTT. Protein: CASSQDEGRWVDTGELFF.

The gene calls are TRBV6-5 and TRBJ2-3; 10 bases are shared with TRBD2. Germline V gene data show CDR1 as MNHEY and CDR2 as SVGAGI. CDR3 length: 16 amino acids. Trimming at V came to 4 bases and at J to 0 bases, leaving 4 bases not matched to a gene. Here the CDR3 DNA reads TGTGCCAGCAGTTTACTAGCGGGGCCTAGCACAGATACGCAGTATTTT. Its protein product is CASSLLAGPSTDTQYF.

The V and J genes are TRBV10-3 and TRBJ2-2, with 8 positions matching TRBD1. J lost 3 bases, V lost 9 bases, and 9 bases had no gene match. Germline CDR1 ENHRY, CDR2 SYGVKD. The CDR3 is 15 amino acids. CDR3 amino acids: CAIAGTGGDTGELFF. CDR3 DNA sequence: TGTGCCATAGCAGGGACAGGAGGGGACACCGGGGAGCTGTTTTTT.

Concerning this clone itself: Additional DNA sequences in this sample encode the identical CDR3. The chain couples TRBV5-1 to TRBJ2-3; D is possibly TRBD1 or TRBD2 (6 bases each). CDR1 and CDR2 (germline): SGHRS, YFSETQ. The CDR3 consists of 15 residues. V dropped 0 bases and J dropped 2 bases, with 10 bases sitting between them. The CDR3 sequence is CASSLEGGSTDTQYF. The CDR3 DNA reads as TGCGCCAGCAGCTTGGAGGGGGGTTCCACAGATACGCAGTATTTT.

This clone is a singleton in its sample. The rearrangement uses TRBV2 and TRBJ2-7; D unresolved. The CDR3 runs 13 residues. With 8 bases removed from V and 4 bases from J, the gap between germline ends came to 15 bases. Germline V CDR1 and CDR2: SNHLY, FYNNEI. CDR3 protein: CASCLEMGYEQYF. The CDR3 DNA reads as TGTGCCAGCTGCCTCGAGATGGGTTACGAGCAGTACTTC.

The gene calls are TRBV5-1 and TRBJ2-3; 14 nucleotides match TRBD2. The CDR3 has 18 residues. CDR1 SGHRS and CDR2 YFSETQ come from the germline V gene. The trim removed 2 bases at V and 5 bases at J, leaving 10 bases unmatched. The CDR3 region is CASSFFPGLAGVGDTQYF. Written as DNA, the CDR3 is TGCGCCAGCAGCTTCTTCCCGGGACTAGCGGGAGTAGGAGATACGCAGTATTTT. The full variable domain, completed using reference TRBV5-1 and TRBJ2-3, is KAGVTQTPRYLIKTRGQQVTLSCSPISGHRSVSWYQQTPGQGLQFLFEYFSETQRNKGNFPGRFSGRQFSNSRSEMNVSTLELGDSALYLCASSFFPGLAGVGDTQYFGPGTRLTVL.

As to this clone: The sample contains more than one DNA sequence encoding this CDR3. The chain couples TRBV2 to TRBJ2-3, with D maybe TRBD2 (6 bases). V was pared by 2 bases and J by 6 bases, with 6 bases between. The CDR3 has 12 residues. CDR1 SNHLY and CDR2 FYNNEI come from the germline V gene. CDR3 amino acids: CASSERGDTQYF. DNA of the CDR3: TGTGCCAGCAGTGAACGGGGGGATACGCAGTATTTT. The whole variable domain, remainder taken from reference TRBV2 and TRBJ2-3, is EPEVTQTPSHQVTQMGQEVILRCVPISNHLYFYWYRQILGQKVEFLVSFYNNEISEKSEIFDDQFSVERPDGSNFTLKIRSTKLEDSAMYFCASSERGDTQYFGPGTRLTVL.

In this sample, this clone turned up a few times. The chain couples TRBV6-1 to TRBJ2-7; D is possibly TRBD1 (6 bases). Germline CDR1 reads MNHNS; CDR2 reads SASEGT. The CDR3 spans 12 residues. V shed 10 bases and J shed 5 bases, with 15 bases lying between them. The CDR3 sequence: CAISGDPHEQYF. Here the CDR3 DNA reads TGTGCCATTTCAGGGGATCCCCACGAGCAGTACTTC.

Concerning this clone itself: Other DNA sequences in this specimen translate into the identical CDR3. The J gene is TRBJ2-7, the V gene TRBV5-1; D is possibly TRBD1 or TRBD2 (5 bases each). Germline CDR1 reads SGHRS; CDR2 reads YFSETQ. The CDR3 consists of 15 residues. Trimming stripped 1 base from V and 0 bases from J, with 11 bases between. The CDR3 bases are TGCGCCAGCAGCTTGTCGGGGACGGGCTCCTACGAGCAGTACTTC. Protein product: CASSLSGTGSYEQYF.

The V and J genes are TRBV28 and TRBJ2-6; D is possibly TRBD1 (5 bases). Germline CDR1 MDHEN, CDR2 SYDVKM. This CDR3 region has 16 residues. Deletions cut 6 bases from V and 2 bases from J, with 14 bases between. The CDR3, as DNA: TGTGCCAGCAGGCCGAACCCAGGGACTGGGGCCAACGTCCTGACTTTC. This codes for CASRPNPGTGANVLTF.

The chain recombines TRBV5-8 with TRBJ2-1; 12 nucleotides match TRBD2. Germline V CDR1 and CDR2: SGHTS, YDEGEE. Losses at the gene ends were 4 bases for V and 11 bases for J; bases not matched to a gene: 10. This CDR3 has 15 amino acids. The CDR3 reads CASSRTSGTGYQQFF. The CDR3 coding sequence is TGTGCCAGCAGCCGGACTAGCGGGACAGGCTACCAGCAGTTCTTC. The full variable domain, with the rest looked up from reference TRBV5-8 and TRBJ2-1, is EAGVTQSPTHLIKTRGQQATLRCSPISGHTSVYWYQQALGLGLQFLLWYDEGEERNRGNFPPRFSGRQFPNYSSELNVNALELEDSALYLCASSRTSGTGYQQFFGPGTRLTVL.

The CDR3 loop reads CAIDQTQESYNEQFF. The CDR3 DNA sequence: TGTGCCATCGATCAGACCCAGGAATCTTACAATGAGCAGTTCTTC. The V and J genes are TRBV27 and TRBJ2-1; D not certain. V was pared by 10 bases and J by 4 bases, with 20 bases between. The CDR3 has 15 residues. Germline CDR1 and CDR2: MNHEY and SMNVEV (reference sequence).